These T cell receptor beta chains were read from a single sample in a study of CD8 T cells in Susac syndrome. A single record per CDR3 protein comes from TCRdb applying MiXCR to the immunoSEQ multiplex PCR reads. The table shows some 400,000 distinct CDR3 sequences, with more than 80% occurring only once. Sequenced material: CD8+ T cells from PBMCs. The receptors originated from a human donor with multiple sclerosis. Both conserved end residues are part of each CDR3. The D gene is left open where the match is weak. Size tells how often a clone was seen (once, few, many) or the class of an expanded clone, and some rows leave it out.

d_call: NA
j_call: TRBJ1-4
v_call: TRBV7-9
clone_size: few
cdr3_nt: TGTGCCAGCAGCTTAGAAGGGAATGAAAAACTGTTTTTT
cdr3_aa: CASSLEGNEKLFF

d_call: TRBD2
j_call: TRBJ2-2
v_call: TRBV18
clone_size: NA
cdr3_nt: TGTGCCAGCTCACCACCGGGACTAGCGTTCACCGGGGAGCTGTTTTTT
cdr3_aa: CASSPPGLAFTGELFF

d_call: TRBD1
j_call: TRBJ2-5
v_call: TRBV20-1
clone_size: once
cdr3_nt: TGCAGTGCTAGAGATCGGGACAGACAAGAGACCCAGTACTTC
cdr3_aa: CSARDRDRQETQYF

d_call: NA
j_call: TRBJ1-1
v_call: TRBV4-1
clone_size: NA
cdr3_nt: TGCGCCAGCAGCCCCATCTCCGGGGCTGAAGCTTTCTTT
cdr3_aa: CASSPISGAEAFF

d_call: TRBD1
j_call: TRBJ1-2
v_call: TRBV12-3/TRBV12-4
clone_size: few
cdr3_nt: TGTGCCAGCAGCCTGACGACAGGGAACAATGGCTACACCTTC
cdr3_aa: CASSLTTGNNGYTF

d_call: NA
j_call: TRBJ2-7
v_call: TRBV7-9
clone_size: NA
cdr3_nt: TGTGCCAGCAGCTTGGTCCATTCGTCGGGGCTTACCTACGAGCAGTACTTC
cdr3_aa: CASSLVHSSGLTYEQYF

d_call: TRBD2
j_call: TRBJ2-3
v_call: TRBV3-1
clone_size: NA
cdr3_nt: TGTGCCAGCAGCCAAGCAGCGGGGCGCACAGATACGCAGTATTTT
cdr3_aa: CASSQAAGRTDTQYF

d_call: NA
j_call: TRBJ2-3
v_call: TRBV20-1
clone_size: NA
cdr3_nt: TGCAGTGCTAGAGACCCTAAGGTGGGGGCGGATACGCAGTATTTT
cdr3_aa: CSARDPKVGADTQYF

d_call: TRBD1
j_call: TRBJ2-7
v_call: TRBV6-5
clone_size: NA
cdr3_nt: TGTGCCAGCAGTTTGACAGGGGGCCACGAGCAGTACTTC
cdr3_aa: CASSLTGGHEQYF

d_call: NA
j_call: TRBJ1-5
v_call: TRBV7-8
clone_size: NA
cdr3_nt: TGTGCCAGCAGCTTAGCAGCAGGGCGACTGCAGCCCCAGCATTTT
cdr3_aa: CASSLAAGRLQPQHF